The text below deals with one T cell receptor beta chain. The target of this receptor is not known. Base qualities are missing; no much larger clone stands one base away. The record originates from a study of memory CD4+ T cells and cytomegalovirus serostatus (dated by TCRdb to between 2017 and 2020). In terms of the full investigation: The cohort included approximately 35 healthy adults from Belgium, of whom 9 were CMV seropositive and 24 were CMV seronegative. CD4+ memory TCRbeta repertoires of a Belgian cohort with known cytomegalovirus serostatus were sequenced in order to replicate a published TCR-based CMV serostatus classifier. Beyond this particular receptor, the publication reports: Only CD4+CD45RO+ memory cells were sequenced, unlike the original study, which covered naive and memory CD4+ and CD8+ populations. The results were interpreted as suggesting that the CMV-associated TCR signature is mostly present in the CD4+ memory repertoire. On the Belgian cohort, the classifier built on the original framework reached a median bootstrapped AUC of about 0.95, with a 95% CI of 0.76-1.00. Among the 160 or so previously reported CMV-associated TCRbeta sequences, approximately 70 showed up in the CD4+ memory repertoires, with each one found in between one and five individuals. For CMV serostatus prediction, a median bootstrapped AUC of roughly 0.94 was reached with the original framework, and a median bootstrapped AUC of approximately 0.92 was reached with a US-trained random forest.

The CDR3, cysteine through phenylalanine, is 16 amino acids long. Just CDR3 DNA is preserved here, 48 bases in frame from base 1. Germline trimming: 2 bases from V, 2 bases from J; junction bases outside gene matches: 8. Sequences SGHTS (CDR1) and YDEGEE (CDR2) are obtained from the germline V gene. Single viable CD3+CD4+CD8-CD45RO+ cells were sorted as memory CD4+ T cells on a FACSAria II. CMV serostatus was determined with a Roche Elecsys assay detecting serum IgG against CMV pp150, pp28, p38 and p52. After the samples were thawed, total CD4+ T cells were enriched through positive selection using CD4 magnetic microbeads. The samples came from a separate study whose specific focus was interrogating the CD4+ T cell memory repertoire. Following standard operating procedures, peripheral blood mononuclear cells were isolated and cryopreserved, while serum was kept at -80 degrees C. CD3-PerCP (BW264/56), CD4-APC (RPA-T4), CD45RO-PE (UCHT1) and CD8-Pacific Orange (3B5) antibodies were used for staining, and non-viable cells were excluded with Sytox blue.

Genomic DNA was extracted from sorted cells with the Quick-DNA Microprep Kit. Amplification of TCRbeta DNA was done with the immunoSEQ hsTCRbeta kit, following the protocol from the manufacturer. TCRbeta libraries were sequenced on an Illumina MiSeq instrument. The authors processed their data as follows. Following removal of out-of-frame sequences, about 2,200,000 distinct TCRbeta sequences were retained, with an average of about 63,000 per individual. Two values were used to score each individual: the count of fewer than 200 previously reported CMV-associated TCRbeta sequences and the total count of productive distinct TCRbeta sequences. A beta-binomial model was reimplemented in Python, and scikit-learn random forests with default parameters were trained on data from the US cohort. Classifier performance on the Belgian cohort was reported as the median AUC with percentile confidence intervals calculated over 10,000 bootstrap iterations. TCRdb retrieved this table from immuneACCESS and kept in-frame rearrangements only. Not all clones are present; in checked studies, unresolved V genes account for under half, and no reason is known for the remainder. V and J calls and clone size follow that table, whereas D and trimming were derived from the DNA. The sample table shows about 60,000 clones, and about 70% are seen once. Over 2% of the sample is in the top ten clones.

This TCR was sampled from an adult in good health and CMV-seropositive. Sequencing used memory CD4+ T cells from blood. The sequence links TRBV5-8 to TRBJ2-7; 9 central bases correspond to TRBD2. This receptor has the CDR3 CASSFSWGLATYEQYF. The bases are TGTGCCAGCAGCTTCTCTTGGGGACTAGCTACCTACGAGCAGTACTTC.